The 19 T cell receptor beta chains reported below all come from one sample, sequenced in a study of blood T cell repertoires in COVID-19. Here immunoSEQ multiplex PCR was the method, and the copy in TCRdb shows in-frame clones only, minus some. The sample shows approximately 260,000 clones, about 90% of them seen only once. Specimen: PBMCs or T cells enriched from blood (not recorded which). The origin of the receptors is a woman aged 40-49 years with acute COVID-19.

The chain uses TRBV6-5 and TRBJ2-3, with 8 nucleotides matching TRBD1. The trim removed 6 bases at V and 6 bases at J, leaving 8 bases unmatched. The CDR3 is 14 amino acids. The germline V gene encodes CDR1 MNHEY and CDR2 SVGAGI. The DNA of the CDR3 is TGTGCCAGCAGCCGGGGACAGGCTTGGGATACGCAGTATTTT. Its protein is CASSRGQAWDTQYF.

The rearrangement uses TRBV30 and TRBJ2-3; D might be TRBD2 (6 bases). Germline V lookup: CDR1 GTSNPN, CDR2 SVGIG (reference sequence). The CDR3 contains 15 residues. V gave up 0 bases and J gave up 2 bases, with 12 bases separating them. The CDR3 loop reads CAWSVGAGFTDTQYF. The DNA of the CDR3 is TGTGCCTGGAGTGTTGGTGCGGGATTCACAGATACGCAGTATTTT.

J is TRBJ2-1 and V is TRBV19; the match to TRBD2 covers 10 bases. The CDR3 length is 15 residues. The germline CDR1 and CDR2 sequences are LNHDA and SQIVND (reference sequence). Trimming took 3 bases from V and 8 from J; bases not matched to a gene: 7. For the CDR3, the DNA is TGTGCCAGTAGTATCGCTAGCGGGAGCGTCTATGAGCAGTTCTTC. It is translated as CASSIASGSVYEQFF.

The genes are TRBV24-1 and TRBJ2-5; 16 nucleotides align to TRBD2. CDR1 and CDR2 (germline): KGHDR, SFDVKD. The CDR3 totals 18 residues. V lost 4 bases and J lost 4; bases outside the gene matches: 8. The CDR3 DNA reads TGTGCCACCAGTGACAGGGGACTAGCGGGAGGGCGAGGAGAGACCCAGTACTTC. This codes for CATSDRGLAGGRGETQYF.

This chain uses TRBV27 with TRBJ2-7, with 10 bases fitting TRBD2. V shed 6 bases and J 0 bases; nucleotides not matched to a gene: 8. Germline V CDR1 and CDR2: MNHEY, SMNVEV (reference sequence). The CDR3 consists of 16 residues. The CDR3 region has the DNA TGTGCCAGCAGCCTAAGTAGCGGGAGGCGCTCCTACGAGCAGTACTTC. Translating gives CASSLSSGRRSYEQYF.

This chain links TRBV6-5 with TRBJ1-2; 9 nucleotides line up with TRBD1. The CDR3 has 13 amino acids. Germline loops: CDR1 MNHEY, CDR2 SVGAGI. Trimming cost V 6 bases and J 3 bases; bases outside gene matches: 2. The CDR3 sequence is CASRGTGYYGYTF. CDR3 DNA: TGTGCCAGCAGGGGGACAGGGTACTATGGCTACACCTTC.

This chain links TRBV9 with TRBJ2-5; 9 nucleotides align to TRBD1. Germline CDR1 and CDR2: SGDLS and YYNGEE. V shed 0 bases, J shed 4 bases, and the junction held 4 bases outside the gene matches. This CDR3 has 15 residues. The DNA for the CDR3 is TGTGCCAGCAGCGTAGAGGGGACAGGGAGAGAGACCCAGTACTTC. Translated, it gives CASSVEGTGRETQYF.

The V call is TRBV12-5, the J call TRBJ1-5; tentatively, D is TRBD1 (6 bases). The germline CDR1 and CDR2 sequences are LGHNT and FRNRAP. Between the trimmed V and J ends, which lost 0 bases and 2 bases, there was a span of 14 bases. This CDR3 comprises 17 residues. This chain's CDR3 is CASGLVQGGSGNQPQHF. For the CDR3, the DNA is TGTGCTAGTGGTTTGGTACAAGGGGGATCGGGCAATCAGCCCCAGCATTTT.

The rearrangement joins TRBV7-8 to TRBJ2-5, with 10 bases aligning to TRBD1. This CDR3 spans 15 amino acids. The trim removed 5 bases at V and 2 bases at J, leaving 5 bases unmatched. Per germline, CDR1 SGHVS and CDR2 FQNEAQ. DNA for the CDR3: TGTGCCAGCAGCCCATCGGGACAGGGGCAAGAGACCCAGTACTTC. Its translation is CASSPSGQGQETQYF. The full variable domain, its missing parts supplied by reference TRBV7-8 and TRBJ2-5, is GAGVSQSPRYKVAKRGQDVALRCDPISGHVSLFWYQQALGQGPEFLTYFQNEAQLDKSGLPSDRFFAERPEGSVSTLKIQRTQQEDSAVYLCASSPSGQGQETQYFGPGTRLLVL.

This chain links TRBV3-1 (or the pseudogene TRBV3-2) with TRBJ1-6; TRBD1 is a possible D gene (5 bases). V was clipped by 5 bases and J by 4 bases, with 12 bases between them. CDR1 is LGHDT, CDR2 YNNKEL, per germline (reference sequence). The CDR3 covers 15 residues. Here the CDR3 reads CASSKRGDYNSPLHF. The CDR3 region has the DNA TGTGCCAGCAGCAAACGGGGGGATTATAATTCACCCCTCCACTTT.

The CDR3 protein is CASSPDRGLGQPQHF. CDR3 DNA: TGTGCCAGCAGTCCCGACAGGGGGCTGGGACAGCCCCAGCATTTT. The V and J genes are TRBV28 and TRBJ1-5; 10 positions agree with TRBD1. Germline assignment: CDR1 MDHEN and CDR2 SYDVKM. This CDR3 region has 15 residues. Germline trimming cut 5 bases from V and 7 bases from J; bases unmatched to any gene: 8.

V and J are TRBV19 and TRBJ1-4, with TRBD1 identical over 9 bases. The germline V gene has CDR1 LNHDA and CDR2 SQIVND (reference sequence). This CDR3 is 13 amino acids long. The trim removed 4 bases at V and 7 bases at J, leaving 1 base unmatched. The CDR3 region is CASSKTGGEKLFF. The CDR3, as DNA: TGTGCCAGTAGTAAGACAGGGGGTGAAAAACTGTTTTTT.

The chain carries TRBV9 and TRBJ2-5; 7 nucleotides align to TRBD1. This CDR3 is built from 15 residues. The germline V gene has CDR1 SGDLS and CDR2 YYNGEE. V trimming: 4 bases; J trimming: 1 base; junction bases outside the gene matches: 7. CDR3 sequence (DNA): TGTGCCAGCAGCCCCCGGGACAGCCCCCAAGAGACCCAGTACTTC. This encodes CASSPRDSPQETQYF.

In nucleotides, the CDR3 is TGCAGCGTCCTCCCTGAGCGGTCCTACGAGCAGTACTTC. As protein: CSVLPERSYEQYF. The J gene is TRBJ2-7, the V gene TRBV29-1, with a possible D match to TRBD2 (5 bases). This CDR3 has 13 residues. With 6 bases removed from V and 1 base from J, the gap between germline ends came to 13 bases. The germline CDR1 and CDR2 sequences are SQVTM and ANQGSEA.

The chain links TRBV6-1 to TRBJ1-1; D may be TRBD1 (6 bases). CDR1 MNHNS and CDR2 SASEGT come from the germline V gene. The CDR3 runs to 17 residues. The V gene lost 1 base and the J gene lost 1 base, with 16 bases spanning the gap. DNA for the CDR3: TGTGCCAGCAGTGAAGACGACCTGGACAGACCGAACACTGAAGCTTTCTTT. It yields the protein CASSEDDLDRPNTEAFF.

This chain joins TRBV5-6 and TRBJ1-1; unclear D gene. V shed 4 bases and J shed 4 bases, with 11 bases lying between them. The CDR3 consists of 13 residues. Germline V lookup: CDR1 SGHDT, CDR2 YYEEEE. DNA of the CDR3: TGTGCCAGCAGCCGCGACCGGGGCACTGAAGCTTTCTTT. Encoded protein: CASSRDRGTEAFF.

This clone occurred many times. The J gene is TRBJ1-3, the V gene TRBV5-5; D is ambiguous. The germline V gene has CDR1 SGHKS and CDR2 YYEKEE (reference sequence). Trimming removed 0 bases at V and 3 bases at J, with 7 bases between. The CDR3 is 14 amino acids. CDR3 nucleotide sequence: TGTGCCAGCAGCTTGGGAGGCGGTGGAAACACCATATATTTT. It translates to CASSLGGGGNTIYF.

This chain connects TRBV3-1 (or the pseudogene TRBV3-2) to TRBJ2-4; no clear D. This CDR3 has 14 residues. Germline CDR1 reads LGHDT; CDR2 reads YNNKEL (reference sequence). Trimming removed 0 bases at V and 5 bases at J, with 8 bases between. The DNA for the CDR3 is TGTGCCAGCAGCCAAGATAGTAGTGAAAACATTCAGTACTTC. The encoded protein is CASSQDSSENIQYF.

The chain couples TRBV25-1 to TRBJ2-5; D might be TRBD2 (6 bases). Per germline, CDR1 MGHDK and CDR2 SYGVNS. The CDR3 runs to 13 residues. Trimming cost V 2 bases and J 4 bases, with 8 bases left between them. CDR3 bases: TGTGCCAGCAGTGAACCCGGGAGAGAGACCCAGTACTTC. Encoded protein: CASSEPGRETQYF.